Below are 27 T cell receptor beta chains sequenced from a single sample in a study of cytomegalovirus exposure and HLA in healthy donors. The PCR was carried out with 60 Vbeta primers and 13 Jbeta primers. Using immunoSEQ multiplex PCR, the repertoire was profiled, and TCRdb retains in-frame clones only, with some absent. This table holds about 210,000 clones, approximately 81% found once. Material for sequencing was PBMCs. These receptors all come from a girl aged 2-10 years in good health and CMV-seronegative.

The V call is TRBV19, the J call TRBJ1-2; a weak D match, TRBD1 (5 bases). This CDR3 spans 15 amino acids. The V gene lost 3 bases and the J gene lost 9 bases, with 20 bases spanning the gap. Per germline, CDR1 LNHDA and CDR2 SQIVND (reference sequence). The CDR3 reads CASSISTGLGVSYTF. CDR3 DNA: TGTGCCAGTAGTATCTCTACGGGACTCGGCGTAAGCTACACCTTC.

This rearrangement joins TRBV2 to TRBJ1-2; no clear D. Between the trimmed V and J ends, which lost 3 bases and 4 bases, there was a span of 6 bases. There are 12 residues in the CDR3. In germline, CDR1 is SNHLY, CDR2 FYNNEI. The CDR3: CASSDEPYGYTF. DNA for the CDR3: TGTGCCAGCAGTGATGAGCCCTATGGCTACACCTTC.

The V call is TRBV5-4, the J call TRBJ1-1; tentatively, D is TRBD1 (6 bases). This CDR3 region has 14 residues. The germline CDR1 and CDR2 sequences are SGHNT and YYREEE (reference sequence). Trimming pared 0 bases from V and 1 base from J, leaving 7 bases between. The CDR3 is CASSLVGANTEAFF. CDR3 nucleotide sequence: TGTGCCAGCAGCTTGGTGGGGGCGAACACTGAAGCTTTCTTT.

V usage is TRBV4-1 and J usage is TRBJ2-3, with 11 bases aligning to TRBD2. CDR3 length equals 16 residues. The J segment lost 1 base and the V segment lost 4 bases, leaving 4 bases of the junction unmatched. Germline V gene lookup returns CDR1 MGHRA and CDR2 YSYEKL. The CDR3 bases are TGCGCCAGCAGCCTCGGGACTAGCGGCCGCACAGATACGCAGTATTTT. Amino acids: CASSLGTSGRTDTQYF.

This rearrangement joins TRBV5-1 to TRBJ2-1; 8 bases map to TRBD2. J gave up 0 bases and V 4 bases, and 3 bases lay outside the gene matches. This CDR3 has 15 amino acids. The germline gives CDR1 SGHRS, CDR2 YFSETQ. This chain's CDR3 is CASSPGGSSYNEQFF. The CDR3 bases are TGCGCCAGCAGCCCGGGGGGGAGCTCCTACAATGAGCAGTTCTTC.

This chain connects TRBV9 to TRBJ1-2, with D possibly being TRBD1 (6 bases). CDR3 size: 14 residues. Germline V lookup: CDR1 SGDLS, CDR2 YYNGEE. Deletions cut 6 bases from V and 2 bases from J, with 14 bases between. The DNA for the CDR3 is TGTGCCAGCACGGCCTTAACAGGGAACTATGGCTACACCTTC. Protein sequence: CASTALTGNYGYTF. Full variable domain (rest looked up from reference TRBV9 and TRBJ1-2): DSGVTQTPKHLITATGQRVTLRCSPRSGDLSVYWYQQSLDQGLQFLIQYYNGEERAKGNILERFSAQQFPDLHSELNLSSLELGDSALYFCASTALTGNYGYTFGSGTRLTVV.

The rearrangement links TRBV4-1 to TRBJ2-6; D is perhaps TRBD2 (6 bases). V dropped 1 base and J dropped 1 base, with 11 bases sitting between them. Germline V CDR1 and CDR2: MGHRA, YSYEKL. The CDR3 is made up of 17 amino acids. In nucleotides, the CDR3 is TGCGCCAGCAGCCAAGTAGTCGGGGGTTCTGGGGCCAACGTCCTGACTTTC. It codes for CASSQVVGGSGANVLTF.

The CDR3: CASSQGAFTDTQYF. CDR3 DNA: TGCGCCAGCAGCCAAGGAGCTTTCACAGATACGCAGTATTTT. The chain carries TRBV4-1 and TRBJ2-3; D uncertain. The length of the CDR3 is 14 residues. CDR1 MGHRA and CDR2 YSYEKL come from the germline V gene. Trimming removed 1 base at V and 2 bases at J, with 7 bases between.

V and J are TRBV7-9 and TRBJ1-2; 7 bases line up with TRBD1. CDR3 length: 15 residues. Losses at the gene ends were 0 bases for V and 8 bases for J; bases not matched to a gene: 9. CDR1 and CDR2 (germline): SEHNR, FQNEAQ (reference sequence). CDR3 sequence (DNA): TGTGCCAGCAGCTTAGCGTATGACAGGGCCCTGGGCTACACCTTC. It is translated as CASSLAYDRALGYTF.

This clone came up once. The J gene is TRBJ1-5, the V gene TRBV30; D remains ambiguous. The CDR3 loop spans 13 amino acids. Trimming shortened V by 2 bases and J by 10 bases, and 15 bases separated the two germline ends. Germline V lookup: CDR1 GTSNPN, CDR2 SVGIG (reference sequence). In DNA form, the CDR3 reads TGTGCCTGGAGTCAGGCAGGCGCGGGACCCCAGCATTTT. This codes for CAWSQAGAGPQHF.

V is TRBV30 and J is TRBJ2-7, with 8 nucleotides matching TRBD1. V dropped 3 bases and J dropped 4; count of bases not matched to a gene: 5. The CDR3 covers 13 residues. Germline-derived CDR1 and CDR2 are GTSNPN and SVGIG (reference sequence). The CDR3 DNA reads as TGTGCCTGGAGGATGACAGGGGCGTACGAGCAGTACTTC. This translates into CAWRMTGAYEQYF.

The chain has TRBV19 and TRBJ2-5; 10 bases align to TRBD1. V gave up 3 bases and J gave up 4 bases; unmatched junction bases: 11. Germline V gene lookup returns CDR1 LNHDA and CDR2 SQIVND (reference sequence). CDR3 length: 17 residues. CDR3 sequence (DNA): TGTGCCAGTAGTATTCCCCGGACAGGGGGGTTAGGAGAGACCCAGTACTTC. It specifies CASSIPRTGGLGETQYF.

This clone has more than one count but fewer than ten. This chain joins TRBV10-2 and TRBJ2-2, with 11 nucleotides matching TRBD2. Trimming removed 6 bases from V and 7 bases from J; junction bases left unmatched: 4. CDR1 WSHSY and CDR2 SAAADI come from the germline V gene. The CDR3 extends over 14 amino acids. CDR3 region: CASRTTSGNGELFF. The CDR3 region has the DNA TGCGCCAGCAGGACGACTAGCGGGAACGGGGAGCTGTTTTTT.

The CDR3 spells CAVTRTKQETQYF. The DNA for the CDR3 is TGTGCCGTCACCCGGACTAAACAAGAGACCCAGTACTTC. The chain links TRBV10-3 to TRBJ2-5, with D possibly TRBD2 on 6 matching bases. The length of the CDR3 is 13 residues. Germline V CDR1 and CDR2: ENHRY, SYGVKD. V was pared by 11 bases and J by 2 bases, with 15 bases between.

The V and J genes are TRBV7-6 and TRBJ1-6, with 9 bases identical to TRBD1. Germline V gives CDR1 SGHVS, CDR2 FNYEAQ. With V trimmed by 4 bases and J by 7 bases, 2 bases remained unmatched. This CDR3 region has 14 residues. CDR3 protein: CASSSGTGNSPLHF. CDR3 DNA: TGTGCCAGCAGCTCAGGGACAGGGAATTCACCCCTCCACTTT.

Notes on this clone: Within the sample, other DNA sequences also encode this same CDR3. The chain recombines TRBV30 with TRBJ1-1; D gene unclear. The germline CDR1 and CDR2 sequences are GTSNPN and SVGIG (reference sequence). V was shortened by 0 bases and J by 5 bases, with 10 bases between the two germline ends. The CDR3 length is 13 residues. For the CDR3, the DNA is TGTGCCTGGAGTGTACGCGGAAATACTGAAGCTTTCTTT. Amino acid sequence: CAWSVRGNTEAFF. The whole variable domain, remainder taken from reference TRBV30 and TRBJ1-1, is SQTIHQWPATLVQPVGSPLSLECTVEGTSNPNLYWYRQAAGRGLQLLFYSVGIGQISSEVPQNLSASRPQDRQFILSSKKLLLSDSGFYLCAWSVRGNTEAFFGQGTRLTVV.

The gene calls are TRBV6-1 and TRBJ2-5; TRBD2 matches 14 bases. J lost 4 bases, V lost 5 bases, and 3 bases had no gene match. Germline loops: CDR1 MNHNS, CDR2 SASEGT. This CDR3 has 15 amino acids. Here the CDR3 reads CASSQGLAGGETQYF. CDR3 DNA: TGTGCCAGCAGTCAAGGACTAGCGGGAGGAGAGACCCAGTACTTC.

The chain links TRBV30 to TRBJ1-5; D is unresolved. Trimming pared 0 bases from V and 2 bases from J, leaving 8 bases between. This CDR3 region has 14 residues. Germline assignment: CDR1 GTSNPN and CDR2 SVGIG (reference sequence). The CDR3 bases are TGTGCCTGGAGTGTAAGGAGCGGCAATCAGCCCCAGCATTTT. This translates into CAWSVRSGNQPQHF.

CDR3 bases: TGTGCCAGCTCAACTAGCACAGATACGCAGTATTTT. Translation: CASSTSTDTQYF. The chain carries TRBV18 and TRBJ2-3; no reliable D call. The CDR3 loop spans 12 amino acids. With 5 bases removed from V and 0 bases from J, the gap between germline ends came to 3 bases. Germline V gene lookup returns CDR1 KGHSH and CDR2 LQKENI.

The rearrangement joins TRBV5-1 to TRBJ1-3; D gene ambiguous. The V end lost 4 bases, the J end lost 0 bases, and 8 bases lay between the germline ends. The germline gives CDR1 SGHRS, CDR2 YFSETQ. The CDR3 has 14 amino acids. The CDR3 sequence: CASSQASSGNTIYF. The CDR3 DNA reads TGCGCCAGCAGCCAGGCCTCCTCTGGAAACACCATATATTTT.

The chain combines TRBV6-5 with TRBJ1-3; TRBD1 agrees at 7 bases. The J segment lost 2 bases and the V segment lost 2 bases, leaving 3 bases of the junction unmatched. Germline loops: CDR1 MNHEY, CDR2 SVGAGI. This CDR3 contains 15 residues. CDR3 in DNA: TGTGCCAGCAGTTACGACAGGGCTCCTGGAAACACCATATATTTT. As protein: CASSYDRAPGNTIYF.

The V and J genes are TRBV29-1 and TRBJ2-2; D is unresolved. The CDR3 is made up of 14 amino acids. Germline V CDR1 and CDR2: SQVTM, ANQGSEA. Trimming took off 0 bases at V and 6 bases at J, with 11 bases between the two ends. The CDR3 nucleotides read TGCAGCGTTGAAGACCGGCGGTGGGCCGGGGAGCTGTTTTTT. Its protein is CSVEDRRWAGELFF.

The chain links TRBV4-1 to TRBJ2-5; 7 nucleotides align to TRBD2. J gave up 6 bases and V 5 bases, and 9 bases lay outside the gene matches. This CDR3 has 14 amino acids. Germline CDR1 MGHRA, CDR2 YSYEKL. CDR3 sequence: CASSWGGETQTQYF. The DNA of the CDR3 is TGCGCCAGCAGCTGGGGGGGGGAGACCCAGACCCAGTACTTC.

The chain is built from TRBV4-2 and TRBJ2-7; D not resolved. Trimming shortened V by 3 bases and J by 4 bases, and 16 bases separated the two germline ends. There are 15 residues in the CDR3. Germline-derived CDR1 and CDR2 are LGHNA and YNFKEQ. CDR3 region: CASSQVPGTEYEQYF. Here the CDR3 DNA reads TGTGCCAGCAGCCAGGTCCCTGGAACAGAGTACGAGCAGTACTTC.

As DNA, the CDR3 is TGTGCCAGCAGCTGGGGACTAGCGGGCCCCTCTAGCACAGATACGCAGTATTTT. Encoded protein: CASSWGLAGPSSTDTQYF. The gene calls are TRBV7-6 and TRBJ2-3; 12 bases line up with TRBD2. Germline V lookup: CDR1 SGHVS, CDR2 FNYEAQ. This CDR3 is 18 amino acids long. V was pared by 4 bases and J by 0 bases, with 8 bases of the junction left unmatched. The full variable domain, its missing parts supplied by reference TRBV7-6 and TRBJ2-3, is GAGVSQSPRYKVTKRGQDVALRCDPISGHVSLYWYRQALGQGPEFLTYFNYEAQQDKSGLPNDRFSAERPEGSISTLTIQRTEQRDSAMYRCASSWGLAGPSSTDTQYFGPGTRLTVL.

The chain has TRBV10-3 and TRBJ2-1; 9 nucleotides align to TRBD1. Per germline, CDR1 ENHRY and CDR2 SYGVKD. This CDR3 has 13 residues. J was trimmed by 9 bases and V by 8 bases; bases with no gene match: 8. This CDR3 is CAIRTGGMGEQFF. CDR3 sequence (DNA): TGTGCCATCCGAACAGGGGGCATGGGTGAGCAGTTCTTC.

This clone was recorded a few times. This chain connects TRBV6-6 to TRBJ1-5; D gene unclear. Trimming pared 7 bases from V and 2 bases from J, leaving 12 bases between. Germline CDR1 and CDR2: MNHNY and SVGAGI (reference sequence). The CDR3 covers 14 residues. The CDR3 nucleotides read TGTGCCAGCACCACAGCTAACCGCAATCAGCCCCAGCATTTT. Protein: CASTTANRNQPQHF.